This T cell receptor beta chain was recorded in a study of graft-versus-host responses after intestinal transplantation. Processed graft tissue released its intraepithelial and lamina propria lymphocytes. Sequenced by immunoSEQ multiplex PCR; TCRdb stores in-frame clones only, minus some. The sample contains around 20,000 clones, around 78% of which appear only once. V shed 6 bases and J 4 bases; nucleotides not matched to a gene: 12. The CDR3 runs to 16 residues. Looked up from germline, CDR1 is MDHEN and CDR2 is SYDVKM. The specimen comprised ileum tissue, sampled 12 days after intestinal transplant. The V call is TRBV28, the J call TRBJ1-5; 7 bases are shared with TRBD1. This sequence was found in a human patient who received an intestinal transplant, so some T cells may come from the graft donor. CDR3 protein: CASRLPTTGENQPQHF. Written as DNA, the CDR3 is TGTGCCAGCAGACTGCCCACAACAGGGGAGAATCAGCCCCAGCATTTT.